The entry below gives a single T cell receptor (beta chain) sequence along with its context. This receptor's antigen is unknown. No qualities accompany the bases; no much larger clone lies one base away. The sample belongs to a study of blood T cell repertoires in COVID-19 (dated by TCRdb to between 2020 and 2021). Regarding the study in general: Samples from collaborators originated in the United States, Italy and Spain and spanned both the acute and convalescent phases of COVID-19. The prospective study material was composed of cDNA or gDNA derived from T cells, B-cell-depleted T cells, or PBMCs. The dataset comprised deeply sampled blood TCRbeta repertoires from subjects exposed to, actively infected with, or recovered from COVID-19. The repertoires were released in a freely available public database intended as a resource for research on the immune response to SARS-CoV-2. The samples were drawn from two sources: the first 160 participants of the ongoing ImmuneRACE study, and 950 to 1,500 subjects contributed by 6 global collaborators. Nearly every sample came with metadata listing a de-identified subject ID, COVID-19 status, age in years and sex. HLA class I and class II types, where available, came from metadata supplied by the sample provider rather than from assay-based typing.

General findings and caveats noted by the study authors: How much clinical and demographic metadata was included differed by source and by participant, and the metadata was provided uncurated.

Measured from the cysteine to the phenylalanine, the CDR3 is 15 residues long. Kept here is only the CDR3 DNA, which spans 45 bases and is read in frame from base 1. The germline V gene (reference sequence) supplies CDR1 GTSNPN and CDR2 SVGIG. The germline V end is reduced by 4 bases and the J end by 1 base; junction bases left unmatched: 6. Enrolling through a virtual design, the prospective study's participants ranged in age from about 18 to 89 years and lived across 24 United States geographic areas. In the prospective study, cohorts were assigned on the basis of participant-reported clinical history obtained from a screening survey and a study questionnaire. ImmuneRACE Cohort 3 recovered participants were defined by two consecutive negative NP/OP PCR tests, healthcare professional clearance, or symptom resolution. Mobile phlebotomists in the prospective study collected whole blood, serum and a nasopharyngeal or oropharyngeal swab from every participant. Prospective study participants could optionally give additional blood draws and questionnaires over an approximately two-month period. Blood samples from the prospective study were shipped frozen or at room temperature prior to DNA extraction.

TCRbeta CDR3 regions were amplified from genomic DNA by means of the immunoSEQ Assay, a bias-controlled multiplex PCR. In the source study's methods: The number of nucleated cells in each sample was estimated from the amplification of reference gene primers within the assay. To quantify the absolute abundance of each unique TCRbeta CDR3 rearrangement, sequence reads were collapsed and filtered. For each sample, productive Simpson clonality was calculated as the square root of Simpson's diversity index over productive rearrangements. Held by TCRdb, this immuneACCESS table contains in-frame sequences only and omits some clones. Under half of the omission traces to an unresolved V gene where checked; the cause of the rest is unknown. From that table come the V and J calls and clone size; the DNA was used to work out D and trimming. This sample gives about 370,000 clones in total; over 75% of them show up just once. Jointly, the top ten make up roughly 1% of the sample.

Sequenced input: PBMCs or T cells enriched from blood (not recorded which). The TCR was taken from a man aged 18 to 30 who had recovered from COVID-19. Recombination linked TRBV30 to TRBJ2-1, with 8 junctional bases fitting TRBD1. The nucleotides read TGTGCCTGGACCAGGGACAGGTGGTCCTACAATGAGCAGTTCTTC. This gives the protein CAWTRDRWSYNEQFF.